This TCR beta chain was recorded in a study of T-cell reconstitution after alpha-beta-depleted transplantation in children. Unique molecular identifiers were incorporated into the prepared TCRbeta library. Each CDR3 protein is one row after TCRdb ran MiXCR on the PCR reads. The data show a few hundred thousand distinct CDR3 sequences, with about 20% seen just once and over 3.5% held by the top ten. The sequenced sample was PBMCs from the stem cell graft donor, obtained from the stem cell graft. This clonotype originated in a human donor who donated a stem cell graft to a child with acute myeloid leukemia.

Here the CDR3 DNA reads TGTGCCAGCAGCCTTGAGGGTCTCTGCGGGGAGCTGTTTTTT. It specifies CASSLEGLCGELFF. The chain is built from TRBV5-5 and TRBJ2-2; tentatively, D is TRBD2 (5 bases). The V gene's germline CDR1 is SGHKS and CDR2 YYEKEE (reference sequence). The germline V and J ends were trimmed by 4 bases and 7 bases, with 14 bases remaining between them. The CDR3 runs 14 residues.